This paragraph covers one TCR beta chain sequence. This clonotype has ten or more counts. Its antigen remains unidentified. Nothing much larger sits one base from this clone, and base qualities are not available. This specimen belongs to a study of T cells in Graves' hyperthyroidism and ophthalmopathy (dated by TCRdb to the late 2010s). Some background on the complete study: Peripheral blood was collected at initial diagnosis, before any treatment. TCR V-J signatures able to tell the groups apart were searched for in a discovery cohort of 100 patients, of whom approximately 40 had Graves' ophthalmopathy and some 60 had stable Graves' hyperthyroidism. An independent validation cohort of 18 to 20 hyperthyroidism patients and approximately 17 patients who later progressed to ophthalmopathy tested prospective prediction of ophthalmopathy. For training and testing, the 100 or so patients in the discovery cohort were randomly divided in a 7:3 ratio. In several Graves' hyperthyroidism patients, the study also compared T-cell repertoires from thyroid tissue with T-cell repertoires from blood. After blood sampling, hyperthyroidism patients were treated with methimazole at a starting dose of 30 mg daily, and ophthalmopathy patients were treated with high-dose intravenous methylprednisolone. TCR Vbeta CDR3 sequencing of 135 peripheral blood samples (43 ophthalmopathy, 75 hyperthyroidism and about 17 progressor patients) is reported in the paper.

Amplification of TCR beta CDR3 regions was carried out from RNA transcripts. A first-round RT-PCR of the TCR CDR3 used the HTBI primer set with the Qiagen OneStep RT-PCR kit. A second multiplex PCR round built the libraries, followed by size selection and purification. Libraries were sequenced paired-end with 100 bp reads on an Illumina HiSeq2000. On the study's bioinformatics: SOAPnuke was used to process the raw data, throwing out any read that contained adapters or uncalled bases, had a mean Phred below 15, or lacked an exact constant-primer or identifier match. COPE v1.2.5 was used to merge high-quality paired reads, and clonotypes were defined as unique nucleotide sequences. MiTCR v1.1 was used to align clonotypes to the IMGT TRBV, TRBD and TRBJ reference segments. The analysis was restricted to V-J combinations with a frequency above 0.0001, which together covered around 99% of the repertoires. A TCS score was defined as the ratio between F50 (clonal expansion) and ExV (chaos), using BLOSUM62-based TCRdist between CDR3 peptides within each V-J. Welch's t-statistics and random forest reduced around 550 V-J features to about 12, which were used in a naive Bayes classifier (R e1071). The public reads were reanalyzed by TCRdb: fastp trimming at Q25, MiXCR alignment, in-frame beta chains only. CDR3 protein sequences are deduplicated, and each keeps its most common genes and DNA. The V and J calls here are based on TCRdb, not the publication. For this sample the table gives a few hundred thousand distinct CDR3 sequences, of which roughly 15% were detected only once. Of the sample, about 21% is held by the ten largest clones.

Paper-wide results and their limitations: A 13 V-J signature model separated ophthalmopathy from stable hyperthyroidism, with 87.88% sensitivity and about 81% specificity in cross-validation and 80%/75% in testing. Sample size was not statistically predetermined, and blinding of investigators to group allocation was not performed. Most expanded thyroid clonotypes (frequency above 0.001) were also detected in blood, suggesting blood repertoires may reflect thyroid immune responses. During validation, the model predicted progression to ophthalmopathy a median of around 7 months ahead of onset, with almost 71% sensitivity and about 72% specificity.

Ophthalmopathy patients had moderately to severely active disease, with a Clinical Activity Score of 3 or more, a NOSPECS grade of 4 or more, and a disease duration of less than 3 months. Exclusion was applied to patients with uncontrolled infections, other autoimmune diseases, pregnancy or lactation. Clinical symptoms, serum thyroxine and TRAb, thyroid ultrasound, and orbital computed tomography formed the basis for the diagnoses. Ficoll-Paque density gradient centrifugation was used to isolate PBMCs from around 9.1 ml of fresh peripheral blood. Total RNA was extracted using Trizol reagent, and RNA quality was assessed on an Agilent 2100 Bioanalyzer. Material for sequencing was blood. The sequence derives from a woman aged 55-75 years with Graves' ophthalmopathy.

The nucleotides are TGCAGTGCTAACCTGCAGGGCTCCTACAATGAGCAGTTCTTC. Translated, it gives CSANLQGSYNEQFF. The rearrangement combines TRBV20-1 with TRBJ2-1; the D gene is perhaps TRBD1, from 5 matching bases. The CDR3 numbers 14 residues from cysteine through phenylalanine. Just the 42-base CDR3 DNA is kept, in frame starting at base 1. Trimming costs V 4 bases and J 0 bases, and their ends lie 10 bases apart. The germline V gene (reference sequence) gives CDR1 as DFQATT and CDR2 as SNEGSKA.